The 9 T cell receptor beta chains in this list originate from one sample, sequenced in a study of blood T cells in healthy people across ages. A second roughly 6 to 11 cycle PCR used barcoded and J-beta primers. TCRdb reanalysed the 5' RACE reads using MiXCR and keeps one entry per CDR3 protein. The sample shows 1,500,000 or so distinct CDR3 sequences, 35% to 45% of them seen only once. Sequencing was carried out using blood. These TCRs come from a woman between 18 and 29 years old in good health.

This clonotype has more than one count but fewer than ten. Compared with germline, one end of the junction differs, possibly owing to a read error. V usage is TRBV6-2 or TRBV6-3 and J usage is TRBJ1-1; 7 bases align to TRBD1. Germline V gene sequence: CDR1 MNHEY, CDR2 SVGEGT. The CDR3 is 14 amino acids. The CDR3 loop reads CASTTTGPNTEAFF. The CDR3 coding sequence is TGTGCTAGCACCACGACAGGGCCGAACACTGAAGCTTTCTTT.

CDR3: CASSLRTRTNEQFF. As DNA, the CDR3 is TGTGCCAGCAGCTTAAGGACAAGGACTAATGAGCAGTTCTTC. This sequence joins TRBV7-2 and TRBJ2-1, with D perhaps matching TRBD1 or TRBD2 (5 bases each). With 2 bases removed from V and 7 bases from J, the gap between germline ends came to 12 bases. CDR1 SGHTA and CDR2 FQGNSA come from the germline V gene. The CDR3 is 14 residues long.

Here the CDR3 reads CSARAPRQDLDQPQHF. CDR3 coding DNA: TGCAGTGCTAGAGCACCGAGACAGGATCTAGATCAGCCCCAGCATTTT. The chain links TRBV20-1 to TRBJ1-5, with TRBD1 as a possible D gene (6 bases). The CDR3 is 16 residues long. Per germline, CDR1 DFQATT and CDR2 SNEGSKA (reference sequence). Trimming left V 1 base short and J 5 bases short, with 18 bases between.

Of note for this clonotype: The germline gene is not matched at one end of the junction; a read error may be the cause. The chain employs TRBV7-2 and TRBJ2-3, with D unclear. This CDR3 has 15 residues. CDR1 is SGHTA, CDR2 FQGNSA, per germline. The CDR3 nucleotides read TGTGCCAGCAGCTTAGTTATAGGTCGCACAGATACGCGGTATTTT. Residues: CASSLVIGRTDTRYF. Full variable domain (remainder filled in from reference TRBV7-2 and TRBJ2-3): GAGVSQSPSNKVTEKGKDVELRCDPISGHTALYWYRQSLGQGLEFLIYFQGNSAPDKSGLPSDRFSAERTGGSVSTLTIQRTQQEDSAVYLCASSLVIGRTDTRYFGPGTRLTVL.

CDR3 protein: CASRGPSGQPQHF. The CDR3 coding sequence is TGTGCCAGCAGGGGCCCCTCGGGTCAGCCCCAGCATTTT. The chain carries TRBV6-5 and TRBJ1-5, with no clear D. Trimming took 6 bases from V and 6 from J, leaving 12 bases between them. In germline, CDR1 is MNHEY, CDR2 SVGAGI. The CDR3 consists of 13 residues.

The genes are TRBV27 and TRBJ1-1; D is uncertain. In germline, CDR1 is MNHEY, CDR2 SMNVEV (reference sequence). The V end was cut by 5 bases, the J end by 1 base, with 8 bases between. The CDR3 is 13 residues long. The CDR3 protein is CASSGVGNTEAFF. CDR3 bases: TGTGCCAGCAGTGGGGTGGGGAACACTGAAGCTTTCTTT.

This clonotype was observed a few times. V and J are TRBV10-3 and TRBJ2-5, with unresolved D. Trimming took 6 bases from V and 9 from J, leaving 20 bases between them. CDR1 and CDR2 (germline): ENHRY, SYGVKD. The CDR3 extends over 14 amino acids. The CDR3 DNA follows: TGTGCCATCAGCGCCTGGGCGGAAACTGGATCCCAGTACTTC. This sequence encodes CAISAWAETGSQYF.

The sample holds a few counts of this clonotype. The V and J genes are TRBV18 and TRBJ1-1, with D possibly matching TRBD1 (5 bases). Between the trimmed V and J ends, which lost 2 bases and 1 base, there was a span of 17 bases. The CDR3 loop spans 17 amino acids. In germline, CDR1 is KGHSH, CDR2 LQKENI. This CDR3 is CASSPLAQGAGNTEAFF. The CDR3 DNA is TGTGCCAGCTCACCATTAGCTCAGGGCGCCGGGAACACTGAAGCTTTCTTT.

This clonotype was seen only a few times. This chain links TRBV7-2 with TRBJ2-1; TRBD1 agrees at 9 bases. V shed 5 bases, J shed 6 bases, and the junction held 8 bases outside the gene matches. CDR3 length: 15 amino acids. Germline assignment: CDR1 SGHTA and CDR2 FQGNSA. For the CDR3, the DNA is TGTGCCAGCAGCGTAACAGGGGGCTACGGCAATGAGCAGTTCTTC. This translates into CASSVTGGYGNEQFF.